This T cell receptor (beta chain) was identified during a study of glioma-infiltrating T cells. This clonotype was seen more than once but under ten times. The CDR3 length is 15 residues. Looked up from germline, CDR1 is MDHEN and CDR2 is SYDVKM. V gave up 2 bases and J gave up 8 bases, with 15 bases separating them. Using RNA template, CDR3s of TCR alpha and beta were amplified with iRepertoire arm-PCR. TCRdb re-called the multiplex PCR reads through MiXCR, storing one row per CDR3 protein. This sample has about 400,000 distinct CDR3 sequences, with less than 50% found just once. Sample: glioma tissue, nonneoplastic brain tissue, or PBMCs (not recorded which). The source of this sequence is a human donor with low-grade glioma or glioblastoma, undergoing nonglioma brain surgery, or in good health (not recorded which). This chain uses TRBV28 with TRBJ1-4; no clear D gene. The CDR3 region is CASSLGPRAMEKLFF. The CDR3 DNA reads as TGTGCCAGCAGTTTAGGTCCTCGGGCAATGGAAAAACTGTTTTTT.